This T cell receptor beta chain was identified during a study of cytotoxic CD8 clonotypes in ibrutinib-treated CLL. V was pared by 5 bases and J by 2 bases, with 13 bases between. Germline V gene data show CDR1 as MNHNY and CDR2 as SVGAGI (reference sequence). The CDR3 is 15 residues long. This clone was seen more than once but under ten times. Investigators sought sequencing depths of between 1 in 200,000 and 1 in 1 million T cells. TCRdb keeps only in-frame clones here, not all; method: immunoSEQ multiplex PCR. The repertoire includes around 300,000 clones, approximately 80% of them detected once, and more than 6% sits in the top ten.

The chain has TRBV6-6 and TRBJ1-5, with D tentatively TRBD1 (6 bases). The source material was PBMCs, sampled before ibrutinib treatment. The source of this sequence is a human donor with chronic lymphocytic leukemia. CDR3: CASSLFRGGNQPQHF. The CDR3 DNA reads TGTGCCAGCAGTCTATTCAGGGGTGGCAATCAGCCCCAGCATTTT.